The present TCR beta chain was sequenced within a study of T cell repertoires in cytomegalovirus infection. TCRdb called the reads again in MiXCR, with one record for every CDR3 protein. The sample has about 680,000 distinct CDR3 sequences; 20% to 30% are singletons. This clonotype was seen at least ten times. This clonotype originated in a human donor in good health (CMV status not recorded). Some clones in this sample may be carry-over from other donors' samples. Sequencing was done on a sample of CD8+ T cells from PBMCs.

This CDR3 reads CASSHRQGPNTEAFF. DNA of the CDR3: TGCGCCAGCAGCCATAGACAGGGGCCCAACACTGAAGCTTTCTTT. The rearrangement uses TRBV4-1 and TRBJ1-1; 8 nucleotides line up with TRBD1. CDR1 is MGHRA and CDR2 is YSYEKL in the germline V gene. V was pared by 3 bases and J by 2 bases, with 5 bases of the junction left unmatched. CDR3 length: 15 amino acids.